This section outlines one T cell receptor beta chain sequence together with its context. Sequencing was at deep level. The protocol was immunoSEQ multiplex PCR, while the TCRdb copy is restricted to in-frame clones and leaves out a portion. The sample lists under 1 million clones, about 96% occurring once. The source of the sample is a study of shared clonotypes between healthy human individuals. The naive CD8 fraction comprised CD45RO-negative cells positively selected for CCR7 and excluded terminally differentiated effector memory CD45RA+ cells. Sequenced material: naive CD8+ T cells sorted from blood. The receptor was derived from a man aged 30-40 years in good health.

The CDR3 region has the DNA TGTGCCAGCAGCCAAGATGGGTCCAGGGGCCCGAAAAGCACAGATACGCAGTATTTT. Protein sequence: CASSQDGSRGPKSTDTQYF. The chain couples TRBV14 to TRBJ2-3; D perhaps matches TRBD1 (6 bases). Trimming took off 0 bases at V and 0 bases at J, with 19 bases between the two ends. This CDR3 has 19 amino acids. CDR1 is SGHDN, CDR2 FVKESK, per germline. The complete variable domain, with remaining parts taken from reference TRBV14 and TRBJ2-3, reads EAGVTQFPSHSVIEKGQTVTLRCDPISGHDNLYWYRRVMGKEIKFLLHFVKESKQDESGMPNNRFLAERTGGTYSTLKVQPAELEDSGVYFCASSQDGSRGPKSTDTQYFGPGTRLTVL.